The 15 T cell receptor beta chains below were found in one sample sequenced in a study of OX40 agonist ivuxolimab in advanced cancers. Assay used: immunoSEQ multiplex PCR; TCRdb lists only in-frame clones, some missing. The sample lists tens of thousands of clones; 81% were seen once. The specimen was CD4+ or CD8+ T cells sorted from blood, collected in a trial of the OX40 agonist ivuxolimab. These receptors all come from an adult with an advanced solid tumor such as melanoma, head and neck, liver or kidney cancer.

This clone showed up just once. This chain connects TRBV7-2 to TRBJ2-2, with 14 bases that match TRBD2. Germline V CDR1 and CDR2: SGHTA, FQGNSA. The CDR3 runs 17 residues. V lost 8 bases and J lost 4; bases outside the gene matches: 9. CDR3 region: CASRGLAGVGGTGELFF. The CDR3 region has the DNA TGTGCCAGCCGGGGACTAGCGGGAGTGGGCGGCACCGGGGAGCTGTTTTTT.

The rearrangement links TRBV19 to TRBJ2-3; the match to TRBD1 covers 8 bases. Germline values: CDR1 LNHDA, CDR2 SQIVND (reference sequence). The CDR3 is 14 residues long. V was pared by 6 bases and J by 1 base, with 3 bases of the junction left unmatched. CDR3 amino acids: CASRTGEGTDTQYF. In DNA form, the CDR3 reads TGTGCCAGTAGGACAGGGGAGGGCACAGATACGCAGTATTTT.

This clone has only one observation. The gene calls are TRBV19 and TRBJ1-1, with D uncertain. CDR3 length: 14 amino acids. Germline V CDR1 and CDR2: LNHDA, SQIVND (reference sequence). V shed 0 bases and J shed 1 base, with 6 bases lying between them. CDR3 residues: CASSIDRANTEAFF. Written as DNA, the CDR3 is TGTGCCAGTAGTATAGATCGGGCGAACACTGAAGCTTTCTTT.

This clone was seen a single time. This sequence joins TRBV27 and TRBJ2-5; D is perhaps TRBD1 (8 bases). The J call may be wrong; the DNA end is better matched by TRBJ2-7. CDR3 length: 16 amino acids. Germline V lookup: CDR1 MNHEY, CDR2 SMNVEV (reference sequence). CDR3 region: CASKREGGTGFYEQYF. The CDR3 DNA reads as TGTGCCAGCAAGAGGGAGGGAGGGACAGGTTTCTACGAGCAGTACTTC.

The chain uses TRBV7-9 and TRBJ2-5; 8 bases match TRBD2. V gave up 2 bases and J gave up 2 bases; unmatched junction bases: 4. From germline, CDR1 is SEHNR and CDR2 FQNEAQ (reference sequence). The CDR3 runs to 15 residues. CDR3 coding DNA: TGTGCCAGCAGCTTATCTCTAGCGGGTCAAGAGACCCAGTACTTC. It is translated as CASSLSLAGQETQYF.

The chain links TRBV7-6 to TRBJ1-4; 9 bases agree with TRBD1. The V segment lost 4 bases and the J segment 5 bases; nucleotides outside the gene matches: 2. Germline lookup yields CDR1 SGHVS and CDR2 FNYEAQ. The CDR3 covers 14 residues. The CDR3: CASSSGQGNEKLFF. DNA of the CDR3: TGTGCCAGCAGCTCCGGACAGGGGAATGAAAAACTGTTTTTT.

The J gene is TRBJ2-1, the V gene TRBV19, with 8 bases lining up with TRBD2. The CDR3 runs 14 residues. Germline assignment: CDR1 LNHDA and CDR2 SQIVND (reference sequence). With 4 bases clipped from V and 2 bases from J, the junction kept 1 base outside the gene matches. The CDR3 region is CASSNGRAYNEQFF. The CDR3 coding sequence is TGTGCCAGTAGTAACGGGAGGGCCTACAATGAGCAGTTCTTC.

This clone was counted a few times. This chain uses TRBV6-5 with TRBJ1-4; D is unresolved. V lost 0 bases, J lost 7 bases, and 9 bases lay in between. The CDR3 sequence is 14 residues long. Germline V gene sequence: CDR1 MNHEY, CDR2 SVGAGI. The CDR3 loop is CASSYSLSGEKLFF. The DNA for the CDR3 is TGTGCCAGCAGTTACTCGCTGAGCGGTGAAAAACTGTTTTTT.

The chain recombines TRBV5-5 with TRBJ1-2; TRBD1 matches at 7 bases. Germline V gene sequence: CDR1 SGHKS, CDR2 YYEKEE (reference sequence). The CDR3 runs to 13 residues. The V segment lost 3 bases and the J segment 5 bases; nucleotides outside the gene matches: 4. The CDR3 DNA reads as TGTGCCAGCAGCTCAACAGGGGCGTATGGCTACACCTTC. Its protein product is CASSSTGAYGYTF.

The chain employs TRBV7-2 and TRBJ1-3, with D perhaps TRBD1 (5 bases). Per the germline V gene, CDR1 is SGHTA and CDR2 is FQGNSA. The CDR3 consists of 17 residues. Trimming took off 1 base at V and 0 bases at J, with 13 bases between the two ends. In DNA form, the CDR3 reads TGTGCCAGCAGCTTAGTTACGAGGGGATACTCTGGAAACACCATATATTTT. As protein: CASSLVTRGYSGNTIYF.

The genes are TRBV5-1 and TRBJ2-2; tentative D call: TRBD2 (5 bases). V was cut by 0 bases and J by 6 bases, with 12 bases left in between. The CDR3 has 15 residues. Per the germline V gene, CDR1 is SGHRS and CDR2 is YFSETQ. The CDR3 region is CASSLVGERAGELFF. The CDR3 coding sequence is TGCGCCAGCAGCTTGGTTGGGGAGAGGGCCGGGGAGCTGTTTTTT.

The V and J genes are TRBV13 and TRBJ2-6, with D possibly called TRBD1 or TRBD2 (5 bases each). This CDR3 is built from 18 residues. Germline values: CDR1 PRHDT, CDR2 FYEKMQ (reference sequence). Trimming left V 3 bases short and J 0 bases short, with 15 bases between. CDR3: CASSFSGPVISGANVLTF. The CDR3 DNA is TGTGCCAGCAGCTTTTCGGGGCCAGTCATCTCTGGGGCCAACGTCCTGACTTTC.

This sequence joins TRBV7-2 and TRBJ2-7; D is undetermined. The CDR3 totals 14 residues. The V gene lost 5 bases and the J gene lost 2 bases, with 13 bases spanning the gap. The germline V gene has CDR1 SGHTA and CDR2 FQGNSA. The CDR3 bases are TGTGCCAGCAGCCCCCGAACCGCCCCCTACGAGCAGTACTTC. Amino acids: CASSPRTAPYEQYF.

The chain combines TRBV2 with TRBJ2-7; 13 bases fit TRBD2. The J segment lost 0 bases and the V segment lost 9 bases, leaving 2 bases of the junction unmatched. Germline V gives CDR1 SNHLY, CDR2 FYNNEI. The CDR3 spans 14 residues. CDR3 amino acids: CASRTSGSSYEQYF. The CDR3 DNA follows: TGTGCCAGTCGGACTAGCGGGAGCTCCTACGAGCAGTACTTC. The whole variable domain, remainder taken from reference TRBV2 and TRBJ2-7, is EPEVTQTPSHQVTQMGQEVILRCVPISNHLYFYWYRQILGQKVEFLVSFYNNEISEKSEIFDDQFSVERPDGSNFTLKIRSTKLEDSAMYFCASRTSGSSYEQYFGPGTRLTVT.

The gene calls are TRBV4-3 and TRBJ2-7; 7 bases line up with TRBD2. J was trimmed by 3 bases and V by 2 bases; bases with no gene match: 7. CDR3 length: 15 amino acids. The V gene's germline CDR1 is LGHNA and CDR2 YSLEER. CDR3 residues: CASSQRSGTNYEQYF. CDR3 DNA sequence: TGCGCCAGCAGCCAACGTTCCGGGACTAACTACGAGCAGTACTTC.